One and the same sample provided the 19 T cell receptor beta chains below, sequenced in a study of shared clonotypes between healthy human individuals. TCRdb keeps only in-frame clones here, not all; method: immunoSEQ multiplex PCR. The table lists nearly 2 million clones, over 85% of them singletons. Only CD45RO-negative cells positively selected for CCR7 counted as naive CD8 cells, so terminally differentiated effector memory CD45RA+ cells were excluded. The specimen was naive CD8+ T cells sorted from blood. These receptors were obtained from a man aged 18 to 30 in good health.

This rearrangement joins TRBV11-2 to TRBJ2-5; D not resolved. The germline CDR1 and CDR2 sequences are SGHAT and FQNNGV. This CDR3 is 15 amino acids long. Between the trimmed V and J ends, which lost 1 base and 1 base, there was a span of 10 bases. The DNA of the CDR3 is TGTGCCAGCAGCTTAGGAGCAGCCCGCCAAGAGACCCAGTACTTC. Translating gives CASSLGAARQETQYF.

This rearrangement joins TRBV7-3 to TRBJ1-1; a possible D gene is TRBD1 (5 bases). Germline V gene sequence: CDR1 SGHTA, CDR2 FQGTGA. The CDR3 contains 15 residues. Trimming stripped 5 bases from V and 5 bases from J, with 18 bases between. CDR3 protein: CASSDLFLGGTEAFF. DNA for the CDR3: TGTGCCAGCAGCGATTTATTTCTGGGGGGGACTGAAGCTTTCTTT.

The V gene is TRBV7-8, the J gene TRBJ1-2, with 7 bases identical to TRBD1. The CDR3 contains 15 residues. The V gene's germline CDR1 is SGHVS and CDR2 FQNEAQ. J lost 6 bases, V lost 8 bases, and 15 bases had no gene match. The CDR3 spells CASREGPGTVDGYTF. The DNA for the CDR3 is TGTGCCAGCCGTGAAGGTCCCGGGACAGTCGATGGCTACACCTTC. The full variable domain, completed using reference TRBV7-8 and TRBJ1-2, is GAGVSQSPRYKVAKRGQDVALRCDPISGHVSLFWYQQALGQGPEFLTYFQNEAQLDKSGLPSDRFFAERPEGSVSTLKIQRTQQEDSAVYLCASREGPGTVDGYTFGSGTRLTVV.

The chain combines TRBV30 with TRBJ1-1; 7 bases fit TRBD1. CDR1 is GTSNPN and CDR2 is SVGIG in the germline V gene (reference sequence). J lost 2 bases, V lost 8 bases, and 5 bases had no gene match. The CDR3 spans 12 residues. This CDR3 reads CAGTGVNTEAFF. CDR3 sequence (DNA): TGTGCCGGAACAGGGGTTAACACTGAAGCTTTCTTT.

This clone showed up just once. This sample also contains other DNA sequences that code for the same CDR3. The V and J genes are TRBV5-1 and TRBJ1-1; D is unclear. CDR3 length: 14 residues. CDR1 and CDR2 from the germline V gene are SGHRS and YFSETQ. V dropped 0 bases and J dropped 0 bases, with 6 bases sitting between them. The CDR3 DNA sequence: TGCGCCAGCAGCTTGGGGGCCATGAACACTGAAGCTTTCTTT. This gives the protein CASSLGAMNTEAFF.

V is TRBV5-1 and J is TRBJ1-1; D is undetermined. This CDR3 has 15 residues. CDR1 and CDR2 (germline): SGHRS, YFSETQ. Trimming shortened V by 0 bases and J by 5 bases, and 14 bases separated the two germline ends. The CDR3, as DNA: TGCGCCAGCAGCTTGGAACGGAGTCCCCGGACTGAAGCTTTCTTT. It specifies CASSLERSPRTEAFF.

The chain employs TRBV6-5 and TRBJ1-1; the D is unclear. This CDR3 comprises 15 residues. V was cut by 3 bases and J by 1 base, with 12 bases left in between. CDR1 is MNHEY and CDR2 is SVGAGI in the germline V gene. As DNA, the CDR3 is TGTGCCAGCAGTTATCGTGAAGGATGGAACACTGAAGCTTTCTTT. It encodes CASSYREGWNTEAFF.

The DNA for the CDR3 is TGTGCCAGCAGCGAGAATGGGTTAGCCTACGAGCAGTACTTC. It codes for CASSENGLAYEQYF. The chain couples TRBV7-9 to TRBJ2-7; D gene uncertain. There are 14 residues in the CDR3. Germline CDR1 reads SEHNR; CDR2 reads FQNEAQ (reference sequence). The V and J ends lost 5 bases and 2 bases respectively, with 13 bases between them. The whole variable domain, remainder taken from reference TRBV7-9 and TRBJ2-7, is DTGVSQNPRHKITKRGQNVTFRCDPISEHNRLYWYRQTLGQGPEFLTYFQNEAQLEKSRLLSDRFSAERPKGSFSTLEIQRTEQGDSAMYLCASSENGLAYEQYFGPGTRLTVT.

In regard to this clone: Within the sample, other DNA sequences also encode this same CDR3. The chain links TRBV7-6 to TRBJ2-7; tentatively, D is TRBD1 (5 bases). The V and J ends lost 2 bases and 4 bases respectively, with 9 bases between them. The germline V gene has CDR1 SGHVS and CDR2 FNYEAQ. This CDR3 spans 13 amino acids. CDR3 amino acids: CASSLRQGYEQYF. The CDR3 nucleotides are TGTGCCAGCAGCTTACGGCAGGGATACGAGCAGTACTTC.

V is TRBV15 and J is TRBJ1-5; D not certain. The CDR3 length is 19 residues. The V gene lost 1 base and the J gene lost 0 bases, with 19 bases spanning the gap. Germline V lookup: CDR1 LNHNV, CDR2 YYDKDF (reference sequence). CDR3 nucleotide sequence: TGTGCCACCAGCAGAGTGGGTGGTGGGGAGCGTTATAGCAATCAGCCCCAGCATTTT. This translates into CATSRVGGGERYSNQPQHF.

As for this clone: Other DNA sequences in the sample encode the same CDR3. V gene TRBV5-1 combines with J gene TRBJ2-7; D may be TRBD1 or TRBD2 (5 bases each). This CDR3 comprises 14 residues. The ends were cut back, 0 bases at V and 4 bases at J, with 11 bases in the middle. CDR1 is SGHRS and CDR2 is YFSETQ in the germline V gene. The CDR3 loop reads CASSLAVGPYEQYF. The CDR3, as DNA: TGCGCCAGCAGCTTGGCCGTGGGACCGTACGAGCAGTACTTC.

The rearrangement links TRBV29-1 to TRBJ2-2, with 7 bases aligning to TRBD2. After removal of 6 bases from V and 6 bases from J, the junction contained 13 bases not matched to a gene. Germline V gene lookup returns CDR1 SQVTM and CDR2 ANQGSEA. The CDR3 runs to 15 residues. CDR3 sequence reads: CSVDGPGGGPGELFF. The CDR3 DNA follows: TGCAGCGTCGACGGACCGGGAGGAGGTCCCGGGGAGCTGTTTTTT.

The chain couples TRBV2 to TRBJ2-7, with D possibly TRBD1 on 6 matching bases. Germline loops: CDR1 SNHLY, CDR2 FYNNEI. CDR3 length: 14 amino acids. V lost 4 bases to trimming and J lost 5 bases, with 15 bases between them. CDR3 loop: CASSVGQGLNEQYF. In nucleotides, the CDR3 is TGTGCCAGCAGTGTAGGTCAGGGGTTAAACGAGCAGTACTTC. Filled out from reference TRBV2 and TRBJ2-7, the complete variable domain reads EPEVTQTPSHQVTQMGQEVILRCVPISNHLYFYWYRQILGQKVEFLVSFYNNEISEKSEIFDDQFSVERPDGSNFTLKIRSTKLEDSAMYFCASSVGQGLNEQYFGPGTRLTVT.

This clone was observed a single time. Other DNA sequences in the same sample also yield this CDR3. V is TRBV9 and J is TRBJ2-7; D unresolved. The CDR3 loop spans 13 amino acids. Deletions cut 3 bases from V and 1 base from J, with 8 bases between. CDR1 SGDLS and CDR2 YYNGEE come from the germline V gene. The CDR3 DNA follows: TGTGCCAGCAGCGACGGCGGATCCTACGAGCAGTACTTC. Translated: CASSDGGSYEQYF.

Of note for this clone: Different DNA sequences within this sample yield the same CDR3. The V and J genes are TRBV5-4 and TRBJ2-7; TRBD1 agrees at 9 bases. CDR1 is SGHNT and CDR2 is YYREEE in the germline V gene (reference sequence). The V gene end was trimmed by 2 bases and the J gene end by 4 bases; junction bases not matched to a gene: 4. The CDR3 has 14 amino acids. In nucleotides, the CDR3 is TGTGCCAGCAGCTTTGGACAGGGGTCGTACGAGCAGTACTTC. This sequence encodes CASSFGQGSYEQYF.

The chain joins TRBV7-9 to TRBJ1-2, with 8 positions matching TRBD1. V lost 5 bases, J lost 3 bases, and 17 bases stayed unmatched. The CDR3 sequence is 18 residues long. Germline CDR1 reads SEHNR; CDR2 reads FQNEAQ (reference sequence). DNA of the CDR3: TGTGCCAGCAGCCCTTTTCATGGACAGGGACCAGCTGACTATGGCTACACCTTC. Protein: CASSPFHGQGPADYGYTF.

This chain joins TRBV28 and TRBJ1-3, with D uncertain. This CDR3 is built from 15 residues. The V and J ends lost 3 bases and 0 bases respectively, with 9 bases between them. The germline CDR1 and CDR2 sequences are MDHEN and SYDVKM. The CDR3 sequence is CASSLTGLSGNTIYF. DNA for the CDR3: TGTGCCAGCAGTTTGACGGGTCTCTCTGGAAACACCATATATTTT.

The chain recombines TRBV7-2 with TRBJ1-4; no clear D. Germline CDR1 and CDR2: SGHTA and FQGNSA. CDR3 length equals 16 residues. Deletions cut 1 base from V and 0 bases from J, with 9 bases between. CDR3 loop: CASSLGDTATNEKLFF. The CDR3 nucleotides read TGTGCCAGCAGCTTAGGCGACACCGCAACTAATGAAAAACTGTTTTTT.

The CDR3 loop is CASSSRTGPTYEQYF. The CDR3 DNA reads TGTGCCAGCAGCTCCCGGACAGGGCCAACCTACGAGCAGTACTTC. This chain uses TRBV7-9 with TRBJ2-7; 8 nucleotides match TRBD1. The CDR3 has 15 residues. CDR1 and CDR2 from the germline V gene are SEHNR and FQNEAQ (reference sequence). V lost 4 bases and J lost 2; bases outside the gene matches: 7.